Below are 19 T cell receptor beta chains sequenced from a single sample in a study of shared clonotypes between healthy human individuals. Generated by immunoSEQ multiplex PCR, the TCRdb table keeps only in-frame clones and is missing some. The sample yields about 700,000 clones, roughly 94% seen once. Naive CD8 cells were CD45RO-negative, positively selected for CCR7, excluding terminally differentiated effector memory CD45RA+ cells. Sequenced input: naive CD8+ T cells sorted from blood. Receptor source: a man aged 25-40 years in good health.

The chain employs TRBV4-1 and TRBJ1-2; D perhaps matches TRBD1 (5 bases). Between the trimmed V and J ends, which lost 1 base and 4 bases, there was a span of 13 bases. CDR3 size: 15 residues. Germline V gene lookup returns CDR1 MGHRA and CDR2 YSYEKL. This chain's CDR3 is CASSQVQGGVYGYTF. In DNA, the CDR3 is TGCGCCAGCAGCCAAGTCCAGGGCGGAGTCTATGGCTACACCTTC.

This clone was seen once. The CDR3 nucleotides read TGTGCCAGCAGCCCCCCATCGTACAGGGGGCCTGACGGGGAGCTGTTTTTT. Protein sequence: CASSPPSYRGPDGELFF. The genes are TRBV7-9 and TRBJ2-2; 9 bases are a match to TRBD1. This CDR3 comprises 17 residues. Germline V lookup: CDR1 SEHNR, CDR2 FQNEAQ (reference sequence). The V gene end was trimmed by 5 bases and the J gene end by 7 bases; junction bases not matched to a gene: 14.

V gene TRBV28 combines with J gene TRBJ2-1; 14 nucleotides match TRBD2. From germline, CDR1 is MDHEN and CDR2 SYDVKM. The CDR3 has 19 amino acids. The V and J ends lost 3 bases and 3 bases, in that order; junction bases with no gene match: 10. This CDR3 reads CASSLIGTSGSSLYNEQFF. CDR3 coding DNA: TGTGCCAGCAGTTTGATTGGGACTAGCGGGAGTTCCCTCTACAATGAGCAGTTCTTC.

The J gene is TRBJ2-5, the V gene TRBV7-9; TRBD1 is a possible D gene (5 bases). V gave up 4 bases and J gave up 3 bases, with 18 bases separating them. The CDR3 spans 16 residues. CDR1 is SEHNR, CDR2 FQNEAQ, per germline (reference sequence). DNA of the CDR3: TGTGCCAGCAGCTCTCCTTTGGGCAGGGCCGAAGAGACCCAGTACTTC. This encodes CASSSPLGRAEETQYF.

The chain is built from TRBV6-5 and TRBJ2-2; TRBD2 matches at 8 bases. The CDR3 consists of 16 residues. V lost 2 bases and J lost 5; bases outside the gene matches: 7. Germline values: CDR1 MNHEY, CDR2 SVGAGI. CDR3 in amino acids: CASSYGLAGSTGELFF. The CDR3 nucleotides read TGTGCCAGCAGTTACGGGCTAGCGGGCTCAACCGGGGAGCTGTTTTTT.

The chain combines TRBV27 with TRBJ2-7, with D perhaps given as TRBD1 or TRBD2 (5 bases each). The germline V gene encodes CDR1 MNHEY and CDR2 SMNVEV (reference sequence). V was shortened by 6 bases and J by 8 bases, with 20 bases between the two germline ends. The CDR3 consists of 14 residues. The CDR3 spells CASRRDVGSRQQYF. Here the CDR3 DNA reads TGTGCCAGCAGACGGGACGTGGGGAGCCGTCAGCAGTACTTC.

This chain connects TRBV28 to TRBJ2-7; no firm D call. The V and J ends lost 3 bases and 5 bases respectively, with 5 bases between them. The length of the CDR3 is 11 residues. CDR1 is MDHEN and CDR2 is SYDVKM in the germline V gene. The chain's CDR3 is CASSFFDEQYF. The CDR3 DNA sequence: TGTGCCAGCAGTTTCTTCGACGAGCAGTACTTC. Supplemented by reference TRBV28 and TRBJ2-7, the full variable domain reads DVKVTQSSRYLVKRTGEKVFLECVQDMDHENMFWYRQDPGLGLRLIYFSYDVKMKEKGDIPEGYSVSREKKERFSLILESASTNQTSMYLCASSFFDEQYFGPGTRLTVT.

V gene TRBV23-1 combines with J gene TRBJ2-7; D perhaps matches TRBD1 (6 bases). TRBV23-1 is treated as an ORF (open reading frame) with a function not yet certain. The CDR3 totals 15 residues. V lost 3 bases and J 3 bases, leaving 15 bases between the germline ends. The CDR3 sequence is CASSQSPGDNYEQYF. CDR3 bases: TGCGCCAGCAGTCAGTCCCCAGGGGACAACTACGAGCAGTACTTC.

The rearrangement uses TRBV7-8 and TRBJ2-3, with 9 bases fitting TRBD2. The CDR3 is 15 amino acids. From germline, CDR1 is SGHVS and CDR2 FQNEAQ. With V trimmed by 4 bases and J by 2 bases, 4 bases remained unmatched. The CDR3 region is CASSSGLANTDTQYF. The DNA of the CDR3 is TGTGCCAGCAGCTCTGGACTAGCGAACACAGATACGCAGTATTTT.

The V and J genes are TRBV9 and TRBJ2-1; 12 bases map to TRBD2. With 0 bases clipped from V and 4 bases from J, the junction kept 11 bases outside the gene matches. Germline V lookup: CDR1 SGDLS, CDR2 YYNGEE. The CDR3 is 19 amino acids. The CDR3 here is CASSVEWLAGGVVYNEQFF. The CDR3 bases are TGTGCCAGCAGCGTAGAGTGGCTAGCGGGAGGGGTTGTATACAATGAGCAGTTCTTC.

This rearrangement joins TRBV4-1 to TRBJ2-7; D is perhaps TRBD1 (6 bases). Germline values: CDR1 MGHRA, CDR2 YSYEKL. This CDR3 has 15 amino acids. V dropped 4 bases and J dropped 2 bases, with 15 bases sitting between them. The CDR3, as DNA: TGCGCCAGCAGCCGTACGCAGGGGCCCCCCTACGAGCAGTACTTC. This encodes CASSRTQGPPYEQYF.

This clone was picked up one time. V gene TRBV28 combines with J gene TRBJ2-1; D perhaps matches TRBD2 (6 bases). CDR1 is MDHEN, CDR2 SYDVKM, per germline. This CDR3 is built from 12 residues. With 5 bases removed from V and 5 bases from J, the gap between germline ends came to 7 bases. The CDR3 here is CASSVADNEQFF. CDR3 DNA: TGTGCCAGCAGTGTAGCGGACAATGAGCAGTTCTTC.

The count of this clone is one. The chain employs TRBV4-1 and TRBJ2-3, with D unclear. Germline CDR1 MGHRA, CDR2 YSYEKL. The ends were cut back, 1 base at V and 0 bases at J, with 5 bases in the middle. The CDR3 is 14 residues long. CDR3 nucleotide sequence: TGCGCCAGCAGCCAAGTGGATAGCACAGATACGCAGTATTTT. Protein product: CASSQVDSTDTQYF.

The chain recombines TRBV5-6 with TRBJ2-2, with TRBD2 identical over 10 bases. After removal of 4 bases from V and 7 bases from J, the junction contained 10 bases not matched to a gene. The germline V gene encodes CDR1 SGHDT and CDR2 YYEEEE. The CDR3 is 16 amino acids. The DNA of the CDR3 is TGTGCCAGCAGCACCACTAGCGGGAAGGAGATCGGGGAGCTGTTTTTT. It specifies CASSTTSGKEIGELFF.

The rearrangement joins TRBV2 to TRBJ1-1, with D possibly being TRBD1 (5 bases). V was pared by 1 base and J by 4 bases, with 13 bases between. CDR1 is SNHLY, CDR2 FYNNEI, per germline. This CDR3 has 15 amino acids. This chain's CDR3 is CASSEVDTPGTEAFF. The DNA for the CDR3 is TGTGCCAGCAGTGAAGTGGACACCCCTGGCACTGAAGCTTTCTTT. Supplemented by reference TRBV2 and TRBJ1-1, the full variable domain reads EPEVTQTPSHQVTQMGQEVILRCVPISNHLYFYWYRQILGQKVEFLVSFYNNEISEKSEIFDDQFSVERPDGSNFTLKIRSTKLEDSAMYFCASSEVDTPGTEAFFGQGTRLTVV.

The chain recombines TRBV4-1 with TRBJ2-7; D may be TRBD1 (6 bases). Germline V gene data show CDR1 as MGHRA and CDR2 as YSYEKL. The V and J ends lost 1 base and 3 bases respectively, with 10 bases between them. The CDR3 extends over 14 amino acids. Written as DNA, the CDR3 is TGCGCCAGCAGCCAAGTGGCCAGGGGCTACGAGCAGTACTTC. Amino acid sequence: CASSQVARGYEQYF.

In its sample, this clone was seen once. The gene calls are TRBV27 and TRBJ2-3; D is possibly TRBD2 (5 bases). Germline CDR1 is MNHEY and CDR2 is SMNVEV (reference sequence). With 3 bases removed from V and 0 bases from J, the gap between germline ends came to 13 bases. This CDR3 is built from 16 residues. CDR3 in amino acids: CASSLRVRTSTDTQYF. DNA of the CDR3: TGTGCCAGCAGTTTGCGGGTGCGAACTAGCACAGATACGCAGTATTTT.

V gene TRBV6-1 combines with J gene TRBJ2-7; D uncertain. The CDR3 extends over 13 amino acids. The germline V gene has CDR1 MNHNS and CDR2 SASEGT. Trimming left V 2 bases short and J 3 bases short, with 8 bases between. CDR3 loop: CASSELGYYEQYF. CDR3 in DNA: TGTGCCAGCAGTGAATTAGGGTACTACGAGCAGTACTTC.

In DNA, the CDR3 is TGTGCCAGCAGCCATCCCTACGGGTACACTGAAGCTTTCTTT. Translating it yields CASSHPYGYTEAFF. The genes are TRBV7-9 and TRBJ1-1; the D is unclear. V dropped 5 bases and J dropped 3 bases, with 13 bases sitting between them. Germline CDR1 reads SEHNR; CDR2 reads FQNEAQ (reference sequence). This CDR3 region has 14 residues.